The source of this T cell receptor beta chain is a study of blood T cell repertoires in COVID-19. The assay was immunoSEQ multiplex PCR, and TCRdb's table has in-frame clones only and misses some. The sample consists of more than 250,000 clones, roughly 82% of them appearing once. This clone was seen a handful of times. The CDR3 extends over 13 amino acids. Trimming removed 6 bases from V and 4 bases from J, with 12 bases in between. Germline V gene sequence: CDR1 MDHEN, CDR2 SYDVKM. The chain joins TRBV28 to TRBJ1-2, with TRBD1 as a possible D gene (5 bases). The sample taken for sequencing was peripheral blood. This TCR was sampled from a woman between 50 and 59 years old with acute or convalescent COVID-19. The DNA of the CDR3 is TGTGCCAGCAGCGTGGAAGGGGCCTATGGCTACACCTTC. Protein: CASSVEGAYGYTF.